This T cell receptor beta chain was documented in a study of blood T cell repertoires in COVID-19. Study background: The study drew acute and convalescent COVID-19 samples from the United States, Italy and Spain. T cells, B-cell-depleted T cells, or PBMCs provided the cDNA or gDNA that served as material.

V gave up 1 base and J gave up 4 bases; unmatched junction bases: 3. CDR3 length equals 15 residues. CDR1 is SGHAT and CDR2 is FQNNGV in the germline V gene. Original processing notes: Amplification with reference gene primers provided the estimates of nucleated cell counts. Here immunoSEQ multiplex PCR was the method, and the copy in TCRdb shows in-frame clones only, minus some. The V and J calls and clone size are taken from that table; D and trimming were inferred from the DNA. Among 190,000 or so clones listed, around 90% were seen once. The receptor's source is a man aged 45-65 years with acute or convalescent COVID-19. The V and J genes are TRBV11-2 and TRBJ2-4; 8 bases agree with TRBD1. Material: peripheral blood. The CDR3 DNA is TGTGCCAGCAGCTTAGTATGGACAGGGAAAAACATTCAGTACTTC. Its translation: CASSLVWTGKNIQYF.